This is a list of T cell receptor beta chains from one sample in a study of T-cell reconstitution after alpha-beta-depleted transplantation in children. TCRdb fed the PCR reads into MiXCR, producing one record per CDR3 protein. This repertoire shows 700,000 to 950,000 distinct CDR3 sequences, roughly 15% found once; its top ten account for roughly 4.8%. This sample comprised PBMCs, mostly from graft donor cells, obtained 360 days after TCRalphabeta/CD19-depleted stem cell transplant. The origin of the receptors is a male patient younger than 18 who had a stem cell transplant for acute lymphoblastic leukemia, so the T cells may come from the graft donor. Each CDR3 is given with its conserved first and last residue. The D gene is left open where the match is weak. The listing skips clone size in some rows; elsewhere it reads once, few, many or a size class.

. . TRBJ1-3 TRBV2 CASSEGGFSGNTIYF TGTGCCAGCAGTGAAGGCGGATTCTCTGGAAACACCATATATTTT
few . TRBJ2-5 TRBV5-1 CASNWTGKTQYF TGCGCCAGCAATTGGACGGGAAAGACCCAGTACTTC
few TRBD1 TRBJ1-3 TRBV12-3/TRBV12-4 CASRADRGPGNTIYF TGTGCCAGCAGAGCCGACAGGGGGCCTGGTAACACCATATATTTT
few . TRBJ2-7 TRBV9 CASNMGLLSYEQYF TGTGCCAGCAATATGGGCTTATTATCCTACGAGCAGTACTTC
few . TRBJ2-2 TRBV9 CASSVRGPGELFF TGTGCCAGCAGCGTACGGGGCCCCGGGGAGCTGTTTTTT
few TRBD2 TRBJ2-1 TRBV9 CASSVGDSGSGDNEQFF TGTGCCAGCAGCGTAGGTGATAGCGGGAGTGGGGACAATGAGCAGTTCTTC
few . TRBJ2-7 TRBV29-1 CSVVGVGNSYEQYF TGCAGCGTTGTAGGCGTCGGAAACTCCTACGAGCAGTACTTC
. . TRBJ2-1 TRBV7-3 CASSLRGREQFF TGTGCCAGCAGCTTAAGGGGCCGGGAGCAGTTCTTC
few . TRBJ2-7 TRBV29-1 CSVQVRVSYEQYF TGCAGCGTTCAGGTCCGGGTCTCGTACGAGCAGTACTTC
. . TRBJ2-2 TRBV14 CASSRLGGPPGELFF TGTGCCAGCAGCCGACTCGGGGGACCGCCCGGGGAGCTGTTTTTT
. TRBD2 TRBJ2-1 TRBV29-1 CSVSRLAGNDNEQFF TGCAGCGTCAGCCGACTAGCGGGGAACGACAATGAGCAGTTCTTC
many . TRBJ2-5 TRBV7-6 CASSQHSVQETQYF TGTGCCAGCAGCCAACACAGCGTTCAAGAGACCCAGTACTTC
few TRBD2 TRBJ2-1 TRBV29-1 CSGTGLAGINEQFF TGCAGCGGTACGGGACTAGCGGGAATCAATGAGCAGTTCTTC
few . TRBJ2-7 TRBV12-3/TRBV12-4 CASSWHLYEQYF TGTGCCAGCAGTTGGCACCTCTACGAGCAGTACTTC
. . TRBJ2-1 TRBV5-6 CASSWETEQFF TGTGCCAGCAGCTGGGAGACGGAGCAGTTCTTC
. . TRBJ2-3 TRBV20-1 CSAPRWKGTDTQYF TGCAGTGCTCCCAGGTGGAAGGGCACAGATACGCAGTATTTT
many TRBD2 TRBJ2-2 TRBV4-1 CASSQGLAGGSGELFF TGCGCCAGCAGCCAAGGACTAGCGGGAGGTAGCGGGGAGCTGTTTTTT
. TRBD2 TRBJ2-7 TRBV5-1 CASSLASGAGGGYEQYF TGCGCCAGCAGCTTGGCGTCGGGAGCGGGAGGCGGGTACGAGCAGTACTTC
many TRBD2 TRBJ2-7 TRBV20-1 CSARLARWYEQYF TGCAGTGCGCGACTAGCGCGGTGGTACGAGCAGTACTTC
. . TRBJ1-2 TRBV20-1 CSAKRGSGDGYTF TGCAGTGCTAAAAGGGGCTCAGGGGACGGCTACACCTTC
. TRBD2 TRBJ2-3 TRBV7-6 CASSHAGETDTQYF TGTGCCAGCAGTCACGCGGGGGAAACAGATACGCAGTATTTT
once . TRBJ1-1 TRBV11-2 CASSFLNEAFF TGTGCCAGCAGCTTCCTCAATGAAGCTTTCTTT
. . TRBJ2-5 TRBV20-1 CSARDVRGRQETQYF TGCAGTGCTAGAGATGTTCGGGGGCGCCAAGAGACCCAGTACTTC
few . TRBJ2-1 TRBV5-1 CASSFRSLIYNEQFF TGCGCCAGCTCTTTCCGCTCCCTTATCTACAATGAGCAGTTCTTC
few TRBD1 TRBJ2-5 TRBV27 CASSLSGQGAEETQYF TGTGCCAGCAGTTTATCTGGACAGGGGGCGGAAGAGACCCAGTACTTC
. TRBD1 TRBJ2-1 TRBV5-1 CASSPSTGGEQFF TGCGCCAGCAGCCCCTCGACAGGGGGTGAGCAGTTCTTC
few TRBD2 TRBJ2-1 TRBV7-9 CASSRLAGVLGNEQFF TGTGCCAGCAGCAGATTAGCGGGAGTCCTCGGCAATGAGCAGTTCTTC
many . TRBJ1-5 TRBV5-1 CASSLVSNQPQHF TGTGCCAGCAGCTTAGTTAGCAATCAGCCCCAGCATTTT
. . TRBJ2-6 TRBV12-3/TRBV12-4 CASKPSHYQGAGANVLTF TGTGCCAGCAAACCCTCCCACTACCAGGGAGCTGGGGCCAACGTCCTGACTTTC
few . TRBJ1-3 TRBV10-3 CALMASSGNTIYF TGTGCCCTGATGGCGAGCTCTGGAAACACCATATATTTT
few TRBD2 TRBJ2-3 TRBV7-9 CASSPTSGHTDTQYF TGTGCCAGCAGCCCGACTAGCGGGCACACAGATACGCAGTATTTT
few . TRBJ2-5 TRBV6-6 CASSYKIQETQYF TGTGCCAGCAGTTACAAGATCCAAGAGACCCAGTACTTC
. TRBD1 TRBJ2-2 TRBV5-1 CASHRGTGNTGELFF TGCGCCAGCCATCGAGGGACAGGAAACACCGGGGAGCTGTTTTTT
. . TRBJ2-2 TRBV4-1 CASSQEYSSALFF TGCGCCAGCAGCCAAGAATACAGTTCGGCGCTGTTTTTT
. . TRBJ2-7 TRBV7-8 CASGLGNYEQYF TGTGCCAGCGGCTTAGGCAACTACGAGCAGTACTTC
few TRBD2 TRBJ2-1 TRBV6-5 CASSWGGRAFGNEQFF TGTGCCAGCAGTTGGGGCGGGAGGGCCTTTGGCAATGAGCAGTTCTTC
. . TRBJ1-2 TRBV10-3 CAISGQPSKGGYTF TGTGCCATCAGTGGGCAGCCCTCAAAGGGAGGCTACACCTTC
. . TRBJ2-3 TRBV7-9 CASSLVGPHRGDTQYF TGTGCCAGCAGCTTAGTAGGACCACACCGGGGAGATACGCAGTATTTT
. TRBD2 TRBJ2-2 TRBV20-1 CSARTSENTGELFF TGCAGTGCCAGGACTAGCGAGAACACCGGGGAGCTGTTTTTT
. . TRBJ2-1 TRBV5-1 CASSPDGGAGTYNEQFF TGCGCCAGCAGTCCCGACGGGGGCGCGGGGACCTACAATGAGCAGTTCTTC
. . TRBJ2-7 TRBV19 CASNFGNNEQYF TGTGCCAGTAACTTTGGGAATAACGAGCAGTACTTC
few . TRBJ1-5 TRBV12-3/TRBV12-4 CASSFGGTGTNQPQHF TGTGCCAGCAGTTTCGGAGGGACCGGTACCAATCAGCCCCAGCATTTT
many . TRBJ2-7 TRBV5-1 CASRNGYEQYF TGCGCCAGCAGGAACGGCTACGAGCAGTACTTC
many . TRBJ2-3 TRBV2 CASRSLWDTQYF TGTGCCAGCAGGTCCCTGTGGGATACGCAGTATTTT
many . TRBJ1-1 TRBV29-1 CSVDPEGVNTEAFF TGCAGCGTTGACCCGGAGGGGGTGAACACTGAAGCTTTCTTT
. . TRBJ2-5 TRBV7-6 CASSLLAGGTQYF TGTGCCAGCAGCTTGCTGGCCGGGGGGACCCAGTACTTC